This T cell receptor beta chain was observed in a study of cytomegalovirus exposure and HLA in healthy donors. Study results and limitations: There were a few CMV-associated chains whose specificity for CMV antigens was confirmed in vitro.

Vbeta (60) and Jbeta (13) primers were used in the PCR. The protocol was immunoSEQ multiplex PCR, while the TCRdb copy is restricted to in-frame clones and leaves out a portion. The profile covers some 130,000 clones, with around 81% appearing a single time and 0.55% to 0.75% taken by the ten largest. Comments on this clone: Antigen: not known.

Between the trimmed V and J ends, which lost 2 bases and 8 bases, there was a span of 9 bases. CDR3 size: 13 residues. CDR1 and CDR2 from the germline V gene are SGHVS and FQNEAQ. This TCR derives from a man aged 18 to 35 in good health and CMV-seronegative. Sequences were obtained from PBMCs. The rearrangement links TRBV7-8 to TRBJ1-4; tentative D call: TRBD1 (5 bases). The CDR3 is CASSLQGREKLFF. The DNA for the CDR3 is TGTGCCAGCAGCTTACAGGGCCGGGAAAAACTGTTTTTT.